Reported below is one T cell receptor beta chain. The source of the sample is a study of blood T cell repertoires in COVID-19. Allocation to cohorts depended on clinical history reported by the participants. The authors' processing: Amplifying reference gene primers gave estimates of nucleated cell counts. Sequencing used immunoSEQ multiplex PCR; TCRdb keeps in-frame clones, though not all of them. The V and J calls and clone size come from that table; D and trimming were worked out from the DNA. The table shows some 370,000 clones, with 80% to 85% occurring only once. The CDR3 covers 16 residues. The rearrangement joins TRBV21-1 to TRBJ2-5; the D call TRBD2 from the table was never checked on the DNA. TRBV21-1 is termed a pseudogene. This TCR was sampled from a woman aged 45-65 years who had recovered from COVID-19. Sample: PBMCs or T cells enriched from blood (not recorded which). CDR3: CASSKEGGSYQETQYF. The CDR3 DNA is TGTGCCAGCAGCAAAGAGGGTGGGAGTTACCAAGAGACCCAGTACTTC.